The T cell receptor beta chain described here comes from a study of human T cells and chemical hapten exposure. Details on this clonotype: The antigen remains unidentified.

TCRdb ran MiXCR on the RACE reads and lists one entry per CDR3 protein. The sample holds approximately 80,000 distinct CDR3 sequences; 14% are singletons and the top ten take roughly 4.8%. The time point is: pre-sensitization, week 0. Treatment here: therapeutic diphenylcyclopropenone sensitization with weekly scalp DPC. The V gene's germline CDR1 is SGHRS and CDR2 YFSETQ. The CDR3 extends over 14 amino acids. The V end was cut by 0 bases, the J end by 8 bases, with 12 bases between. General study findings and limits: Sensitization with DPC brought no change to TCRs above 1 in 1000 in frequency. Patch test score showed a positive correlation with PT1 expanded TCR counts.

The sample in question was whole blood, obtained in connection with sensitization to the hapten diphenylcyclopropenone (DPC). The chain has TRBV5-1 and TRBJ2-1; D unresolved. The sequence derives from a woman in her fifties or sixties with alopecia areata. Some clones in this sample may be carry-over from other donors' samples. CDR3 nucleotide sequence: TGCGCCAGCAGCTTGGATGGAGAGGTCTATGAGCAGTTCTTC. It specifies CASSLDGEVYEQFF.